The text below deals with one T cell receptor beta chain. This clone was detected only a few times. No antigen is known for it. No base qualities exist here, and no much larger clone lies one base off it. The sample's time point, from its label and the paper: week 47, end of study. Each vaccine dose was 300 ug of a 20-mer mutant IDH1 peptide in Montanide, given subcutaneously with topical imiquimod. Patients were given eight vaccinations, in weeks 1, 3, 5, 7, 11, 15, 19 and 23, which matched visits V03 through V10. Newly diagnosed WHO grade 3 or 4 IDH1-mutant astrocytomas showing loss of nuclear ATRX were present in the donors. The samples were drawn from NOA16, a multicentre, single-arm, open-label phase I trial in Germany that tested a mutant IDH1 peptide vaccine in humans for the first time. Genomic DNA for TCRB sequencing was extracted from EDTA blood using the DNeasy Blood and Tissue Kit. The source of the sample is a study of a mutant IDH1 vaccine in newly diagnosed glioma (dated by TCRdb to the early 2020s). In terms of the full investigation: In the chemotherapy-containing groups, vaccination started alongside temozolomide cycles, whereas in patients who had radiotherapy alone it started 4-6 weeks after radiotherapy. Of the roughly 30 treated patients, approximately 62% were male and about 38% were female, and the mean age was around 40 years. Prior to enrollment, standard therapy consisting of radiotherapy alone, temozolomide alone, or radiochemotherapy with temozolomide had been administered to patients, with the combination being received by most patients. Visit V12 was the week-35 safety follow-up and visit V13 was the week-47 end of study. Six visits were used for peripheral blood collection: V03 (baseline), V05, V07, V10, V12 and V13. Longitudinal TCRB deep sequencing was done for 25 treated patients, wherever samples were available for exploratory analyses.

The CDR3 starts with the cysteine, ends with the phenylalanine, and has 13 residues. The entry retains the CDR3 DNA only, 39 bases that are in frame from base 1. CDR1 and CDR2, looked up from the germline V gene, are KGHSH and LQKENI. Cut back by 6 bases and 4 bases, the V and J ends lie 10 bases apart. Overall study outcomes, separate from this receptor: PBMC samples for TCRB deep sequencing were selected based on availability. Across multiple MHC alleles, vaccine-induced immune responses were seen in more than 80% of patients. The authors noted that analyses of patient blood samples could not be reproduced because of sample limitations. Pseudoprogression seemed to be unrelated to changes in the top peripheral T cell clonotypes found by TCRB sequencing.

The receptor library was made with the immunoSEQ multiplex PCR assay. Rearranged TCR beta chain sequences were amplified using the hsTCRB Kit according to the manufacturer's protocol. Sequencing of TCRB libraries was carried out on an Illumina MiSeq. Turning to the authors' computational methods: The kit vendor's proprietary platform handled demultiplexing, trimming and gene mapping. TCRdb mirrors the immuneACCESS table, restricted to in-frame sequences. Some clones are absent from its copies; in checked studies, under half trace to an unresolved V gene, and the reason for the others is unknown. From that table come the V and J calls and clone size; the DNA was used to work out D and trimming. Counted in this sample were about 56,000 clones; around 86% of them appeared once. 3% to 4% of the sample comes from the top ten.

The origin of this receptor is a woman aged 45-65 years with glioma. The material sequenced was PBMCs, taken from a glioma patient whose treatment included an IDH1 peptide vaccine. The chain is made from TRBV18 and TRBJ1-5, with the D gene too uncertain to name. The DNA sequence is as follows: TGTGCCAGCTCGCCGGAGGGAAATCAGCCCCAGCATTTT. This translates into CASSPEGNQPQHF.